Below are 23 T cell receptor beta chains sequenced from a single sample in a study of blood T cell repertoires in COVID-19. Repertoires were generated with immunoSEQ multiplex PCR, while TCRdb's copy carries only in-frame clones and drops some. The profile shows about 150,000 clones, 84% of them singletons. The sequencing input was PBMCs or T cells enriched from blood (not recorded which). These receptor sequences come from a woman between 50 and 59 years old with acute COVID-19.

The chain recombines TRBV5-5 with TRBJ2-2, with D perhaps matching TRBD1 (5 bases). Between the trimmed V and J ends, which lost 3 bases and 2 bases, there was a span of 8 bases. The CDR3 loop spans 14 amino acids. CDR1 is SGHKS and CDR2 is YYEKEE in the germline V gene (reference sequence). The CDR3 is CASSSDTNTGELFF. The CDR3 DNA is TGTGCCAGCAGCTCGGACACCAACACCGGGGAGCTGTTTTTT.

V is TRBV5-4 and J is TRBJ1-3; possible D gene TRBD1, 5 bases. Germline CDR1 SGHNT, CDR2 YYREEE (reference sequence). V lost 4 bases to trimming and J lost 1 base, with 21 bases between them. The CDR3 covers 18 residues. Here the CDR3 DNA reads TGTGCCAGCAGCCCCGGGAGGACTCAGGGCAGGTCTGGAAACACCATATATTTT. Protein product: CASSPGRTQGRSGNTIYF.

The chain recombines TRBV24-1 with TRBJ2-3; D not resolved. The CDR3 is 14 residues long. Trimming removed 6 bases at V and 1 base at J, with 10 bases between. CDR1 is KGHDR, CDR2 SFDVKD, per germline. CDR3 sequence: CATSPARGTDTQYF. The CDR3 nucleotides are TGTGCCACCAGTCCAGCACGGGGCACAGATACGCAGTATTTT.

The rearrangement uses TRBV19 and TRBJ1-2; 7 bases align to TRBD1. This CDR3 comprises 15 residues. After removal of 1 base from V and 2 bases from J, the junction contained 4 bases not matched to a gene. CDR1 and CDR2 from the germline V gene are LNHDA and SQIVND (reference sequence). CDR3 DNA sequence: TGTGCCAGTAGTATAGCTGACAGGGAGAACTATGGCTACACCTTC. This codes for CASSIADRENYGYTF.

The CDR3 coding sequence is TGCGCCAGCAGCCCTTCTATAGCACCCTCGACAGGTGAGCAGTTCTTC. Encoded protein: CASSPSIAPSTGEQFF. This sequence joins TRBV5-1 and TRBJ2-1; a possible D gene is TRBD1 (6 bases). Looked up from germline, CDR1 is SGHRS and CDR2 is YFSETQ. V was trimmed by 4 bases and J by 9 bases, leaving 23 bases between them. This CDR3 has 16 residues.

V gene TRBV27 combines with J gene TRBJ2-7; TRBD2 aligns across 7 bases. The CDR3 sequence is 15 residues long. Germline V gene sequence: CDR1 MNHEY, CDR2 SMNVEV (reference sequence). V was pared by 2 bases and J by 3 bases, with 7 bases of the junction left unmatched. The CDR3 here is CASSLGQGGIYEQYF. CDR3 in DNA: TGTGCCAGCAGTTTAGGGCAGGGAGGGATCTACGAGCAGTACTTC.

V is TRBV27 and J is TRBJ2-7, with 9 positions matching TRBD2. The J segment lost 2 bases and the V segment lost 2 bases, leaving 4 bases of the junction unmatched. This CDR3 is built from 15 residues. The germline CDR1 and CDR2 sequences are MNHEY and SMNVEV (reference sequence). CDR3 amino acids: CASSLVLAGTYEQYF. CDR3 DNA sequence: TGTGCCAGCAGTTTAGTCCTAGCGGGGACCTACGAGCAGTACTTC.

The chain combines TRBV20-1 with TRBJ2-7; D is uncertain. CDR3 length: 10 residues. V lost 7 bases, J lost 2 bases, and 6 bases lay in between. CDR1 and CDR2 from the germline V gene are DFQATT and SNEGSKA (reference sequence). The CDR3 coding sequence is TGCAGTGTAGCACCCTACGAGCAGTACTTC. Protein: CSVAPYEQYF.

This CDR3 reads CASGLSSSGRRNEQYF. DNA of the CDR3: TGTGCTAGTGGTTTGTCTTCTAGCGGGAGGAGAAACGAGCAGTACTTC. The rearrangement joins TRBV12-5 to TRBJ2-7; 11 nucleotides agree with TRBD2. The V gene end was trimmed by 2 bases and the J gene end by 5 bases; junction bases not matched to a gene: 8. Germline CDR1 and CDR2: LGHNT and FRNRAP. The CDR3 loop spans 16 amino acids.

This chain uses TRBV28 with TRBJ1-5; 7 bases align to TRBD1. The CDR3 spans 15 residues. The trim removed 5 bases at V and 5 bases at J, leaving 9 bases unmatched. Germline CDR1 and CDR2: MDHEN and SYDVKM. The DNA for the CDR3 is TGTGCCAGCAGTCTCGGAGGTCAGGGGGATCAGCCCCAGCATTTT. This encodes CASSLGGQGDQPQHF. Using reference TRBV28 and TRBJ1-5 for the parts outside the CDR3, the full variable domain is DVKVTQSSRYLVKRTGEKVFLECVQDMDHENMFWYRQDPGLGLRLIYFSYDVKMKEKGDIPEGYSVSREKKERFSLILESASTNQTSMYLCASSLGGQGDQPQHFGDGTRLSIL.

The V gene is TRBV9, the J gene TRBJ1-2, with TRBD1 matching 7 bases. This CDR3 has 11 amino acids. V was pared by 4 bases and J by 11 bases, with 5 bases of the junction left unmatched. Germline CDR1 reads SGDLS; CDR2 reads YYNGEE. The CDR3 DNA reads TGTGCCAGCAGCCTCGGGACAGCGTACACCTTC. As protein: CASSLGTAYTF.

This chain uses TRBV9 with TRBJ1-1; perhaps TRBD1 as D (5 bases). This CDR3 contains 14 residues. The germline gives CDR1 SGDLS, CDR2 YYNGEE. Trimming left V 3 bases short and J 4 bases short, with 13 bases between. The DNA of the CDR3 is TGTGCCAGCAGCGCCCGGGGACTTACCACTGAAGCTTTCTTT. It codes for CASSARGLTTEAFF.

This clone appeared a few times. The J gene is TRBJ2-1, the V gene TRBV9, with D perhaps TRBD2 (6 bases). CDR1 and CDR2 from the germline V gene are SGDLS and YYNGEE. The CDR3 spans 14 residues. The V gene lost 0 bases and the J gene lost 6 bases, with 10 bases spanning the gap. The CDR3 nucleotides are TGTGCCAGCAGCGTAGCCGGGACTTCCAATGAGCAGTTCTTC. This sequence encodes CASSVAGTSNEQFF.

Points on this clone: Germline and junction disagree at one end, which may indicate a read error. The chain links TRBV12-3 or TRBV12-4 to TRBJ2-4; 10 positions match TRBD1. This CDR3 has 13 amino acids. CDR3 in amino acids: CASGPGTGVPRDF. The CDR3 DNA follows: TGTGCCAGTGGCCCCGGGACAGGGGTACCCAGGGACTTC.

This clone has a handful of counts. The rearrangement joins TRBV6-1 to TRBJ2-3; D not resolved. Trimming stripped 2 bases from V and 1 base from J, with 10 bases between. In germline, CDR1 is MNHNS, CDR2 SASEGT. This CDR3 is built from 15 residues. Here the CDR3 reads CASSERSGRTDTQYF. The CDR3 DNA follows: TGTGCCAGCAGTGAAAGGTCGGGTCGCACAGATACGCAGTATTTT.

The chain carries TRBV28 and TRBJ2-7; 11 positions match TRBD2. Unmatched junction bases numbered 4, after V lost 3 bases and J lost 6 bases. CDR3 length equals 14 residues. CDR1 is MDHEN, CDR2 SYDVKM, per germline. The CDR3 DNA is TGTGCCAGCAGTTTTAGCGGGAGGGCCGGCGAGCAGTACTTC. It is translated as CASSFSGRAGEQYF.

The chain links TRBV19 to TRBJ1-4, with 7 bases fitting TRBD1. This CDR3 spans 14 amino acids. In germline, CDR1 is LNHDA, CDR2 SQIVND (reference sequence). The J segment lost 5 bases and the V segment lost 5 bases, leaving 5 bases of the junction unmatched. In DNA, the CDR3 is TGTGCCAGTAGTCCCTCGGGACAGAATGAAAAACTGTTTTTT. Translation: CASSPSGQNEKLFF.

V is TRBV2 and J is TRBJ2-6, with D maybe TRBD1 (6 bases). The CDR3 extends over 14 amino acids. Germline CDR1 reads SNHLY; CDR2 reads FYNNEI. The V end lost 6 bases, the J end lost 4 bases, and 10 bases lay between the germline ends. In DNA form, the CDR3 reads TGTGCCAGCAGGGCAGGGGACGGGGCCAACGTCCTGACTTTC. Residues: CASRAGDGANVLTF.

This clone was counted between two and nine times. The genes are TRBV27 and TRBJ2-7; D is possibly TRBD1 (6 bases). V was pared by 4 bases and J by 3 bases, with 10 bases between. Per the germline V gene, CDR1 is MNHEY and CDR2 is SMNVEV (reference sequence). The CDR3 runs to 13 residues. The CDR3 nucleotides read TGTGCCAGCAGTTCCGCGGACAGCTACGAGCAGTACTTC. Its protein is CASSSADSYEQYF.

This chain joins TRBV27 and TRBJ1-1; the D is unclear. Germline loops: CDR1 MNHEY, CDR2 SMNVEV (reference sequence). V lost 3 bases and J 8 bases, leaving 13 bases between the germline ends. The CDR3 consists of 13 residues. CDR3 in amino acids: CASSLSEANEAFF. DNA of the CDR3: TGTGCCAGCAGTTTGAGTGAAGCGAACGAAGCTTTCTTT.

V is TRBV27 and J is TRBJ2-1; TRBD1 aligns across 11 bases. The CDR3 length is 16 residues. In germline, CDR1 is MNHEY, CDR2 SMNVEV (reference sequence). Losses at the gene ends were 2 bases for V and 6 bases for J; bases not matched to a gene: 6. CDR3 loop: CASSLTGTGGINEQFF. CDR3 sequence (DNA): TGTGCCAGCAGTTTAACGGGGACAGGGGGTATCAATGAGCAGTTCTTC.

This clone was picked up a small number of times. The chain links TRBV7-8 to TRBJ1-3; 8 bases line up with TRBD1. CDR1 is SGHVS and CDR2 is FQNEAQ in the germline V gene. The CDR3 totals 16 residues. V lost 3 bases to trimming and J lost 0 bases; unmatched junction nucleotides: 4. The CDR3 sequence is CASSFDRGASGNTIYF. DNA of the CDR3: TGTGCCAGCAGCTTTGACAGGGGCGCCTCTGGAAACACCATATATTTT.

This chain joins TRBV5-1 and TRBJ1-3; 11 nucleotides line up with TRBD1. The CDR3 covers 17 residues. Trimming at V came to 4 bases and at J to 0 bases, leaving 6 bases not matched to a gene. Germline values: CDR1 SGHRS, CDR2 YFSETQ. In DNA, the CDR3 is TGCGCCAGCAGCCTCGGACAGGGGGCGATCTCTGGAAACACCATATATTTT. Its protein is CASSLGQGAISGNTIYF. The variable domain in full, completed from reference TRBV5-1 and TRBJ1-3, reads KAGVTQTPRYLIKTRGQQVTLSCSPISGHRSVSWYQQTPGQGLQFLFEYFSETQRNKGNFPGRFSGRQFSNSRSEMNVSTLELGDSALYLCASSLGQGAISGNTIYFGEGSWLTVV.